The entry that follows covers one T cell receptor beta chain sequence. Its antigen remains unidentified. A multiplex PCR was run with 60 Vbeta primers and 13 Jbeta primers. Clones were sequenced by immunoSEQ multiplex PCR, and TCRdb holds only the in-frame ones, with some missing. In the table there are about 220,000 clones, approximately 68% of which are singletons. This entry comes from a study of cytomegalovirus exposure and HLA in healthy donors. Findings and limits, study-wide: Cytomegalovirus association was listed for around 170 TCR beta chains.

Looked up from germline, CDR1 is SNHLY and CDR2 is FYNNEI. This CDR3 is built from 14 residues. Losses at the gene ends were 7 bases for V and 3 bases for J; bases not matched to a gene: 6. The chain recombines TRBV2 with TRBJ2-7; 10 bases align to TRBD1. The receptor comes from a young woman in good health and CMV-seronegative. Sequenced: PBMCs. The CDR3 loop reads CASTPGQGNYEQYF. For the CDR3, the DNA is TGTGCCAGCACACCGGGACAGGGGAACTACGAGCAGTACTTC.